This T cell receptor beta chain came from a study of response to subunit inactivated influenza vaccine. Study-wide points: Each seasonal influenza vaccination recruits few new T cells, the authors suggested.

This clonotype showed up just a few times. Antigen: not known. TCRdb analysed the RT-PCR reads with MiXCR anew, one entry per CDR3 protein. The table includes about 540,000 distinct CDR3 sequences, under 25% detected once. This sample also appeared in a second study, on T cells expressing NK-cell markers. From that study: Generation of TCR beta cDNA was performed by 5'RACE template switching incorporating UMIs. CD3+CD56+NKG2C+, CD3+CD56+NKG2C- and CD3+CD56-NKG2C+ T cells, once sorted, supplied the TCR beta repertoires. CD8+ T cells in 5 or 6 donors included dominant NKG2C+ clonotypes at about 1.0-7.5%. The study left the HCMV specificity of expanded NKG2C+ T cell clones unresolved.

The specimen was CD4+ T cells sorted from PBMCs, collected roughly 13 days after vaccination. This clonotype originated in a man in his fifties or sixties who received an inactivated influenza vaccine.

The CDR3 DNA reads TGTGCCAGCAGCCCCCCCTCCGGACTAGCGGGAGAAGGTGAGCAGTTCTTC. Protein product: CASSPPSGLAGEGEQFF. V usage is TRBV9 and J usage is TRBJ2-1, with 13 bases that match TRBD2. This CDR3 spans 17 amino acids. Germline V gives CDR1 SGDLS, CDR2 YYNGEE. Losses at the gene ends were 4 bases for V and 9 bases for J; bases not matched to a gene: 13.